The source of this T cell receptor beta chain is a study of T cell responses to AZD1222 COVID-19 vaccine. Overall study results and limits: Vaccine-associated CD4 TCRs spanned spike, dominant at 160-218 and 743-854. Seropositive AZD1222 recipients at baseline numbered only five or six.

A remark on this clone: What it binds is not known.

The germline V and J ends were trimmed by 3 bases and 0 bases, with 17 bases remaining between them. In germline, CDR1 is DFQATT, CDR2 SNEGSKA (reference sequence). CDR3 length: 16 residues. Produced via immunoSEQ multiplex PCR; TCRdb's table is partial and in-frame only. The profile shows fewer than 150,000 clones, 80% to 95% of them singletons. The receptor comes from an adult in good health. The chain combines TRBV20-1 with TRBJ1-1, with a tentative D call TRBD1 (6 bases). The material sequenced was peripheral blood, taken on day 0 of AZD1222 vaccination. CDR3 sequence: CSASFNLTGLNTEAFF. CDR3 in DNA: TGCAGTGCTAGTTTTAACCTCACAGGGTTGAACACTGAAGCTTTCTTT.